The present entry profiles one TCR beta chain with its context. The CDR3 totals 14 residues. The germline gives CDR1 GTSNPN, CDR2 SVGIG (reference sequence). V dropped 1 base and J dropped 2 bases, with 9 bases sitting between them. These data are taken from a study of blood T cell repertoires in COVID-19. Study in general: Samples of COVID-19 (acute and convalescent) were obtained from the United States, Italy and Spain. T cells, B-cell-depleted T cells, or PBMCs provided the cDNA or gDNA that served as material.

In the source study's methods: Researchers report that nucleated cell counts were estimated from reference gene primer amplification. The repertoire was sequenced with immunoSEQ multiplex PCR; TCRdb's copy has only in-frame clones and lacks some. V and J calls and clone size are given by that table; D and trimming were obtained from the DNA. The table lists over 130,000 clones, more than 75% of them singletons. The J gene is TRBJ1-5, the V gene TRBV30; D might be TRBD1 (5 bases). This clonotype was obtained from a human donor in a cohort sampled during active COVID-19. The sequencing input was peripheral blood. The CDR3 nucleotides read TGTGCCTGGAGTGAAAAAGGGGGCAATCAGCCCCAGCATTTT. Its translation: CAWSEKGGNQPQHF.